The 11 T cell receptor beta chains listed next were all sequenced from one sample in a study of CD8+CD57+ T cells in acquired aplastic anemia (dated by TCRdb to between 2017 and 2018). Sequencing took place on an Illumina HiSeq 2000. Genomic DNA was used as template for profiling of TCR beta VDJ combinations and CDR3 sequences. Starting from the raw public reads, TCRdb applied fastp trimming at Q25, assembled clones with MiXCR and retained in-frame beta chains. Rows with one shared CDR3 protein collapse into an entry with the most common genes and DNA. Counted in this sample were roughly 160,000 distinct CDR3 sequences; about 45% of them appeared once. The ten largest account for 2.5% to 3.5% of the sample. The patients picked for sequencing were ones in whom flow cytometry had shown an expansion of CD8+CD57+ cells. The sequencing sample was made of sorted CD4+, CD8+, or CD8+CD57+ T cells (not recorded which) from PBMCs. These receptors originate from a human donor with aplastic anemia.

Details on this clonotype: A much larger clone differs from this one at a single base, so this may be a read error. The gene calls are TRBV2 and TRBJ1-6; D not resolved. With 5 bases removed from V and 0 bases from J, the gap between germline ends came to 14 bases. The CDR3 is 17 residues long. Germline CDR1 reads SNHLY; CDR2 reads FYNNEI. CDR3 amino acids: CASSYTGISSYNSPLHF. CDR3 coding DNA: TGTGCCAGCAGTTACACCGGAATTAGCTCCTATAATTCACCCCTCCACTTT.

The chain carries TRBV24-1 and TRBJ2-2; no definite D call. V was pared by 1 base and J by 4 bases, with 3 bases between. Germline CDR1 reads KGHDR; CDR2 reads SFDVKD. The CDR3 spans 13 residues. CDR3 coding DNA: TGTGCCACCAGTGATTTATCCACCGGGGAGCTGTTTTTT. It yields the protein CATSDLSTGELFF.

Remarks on this clonotype: A clone one base away is much larger, so this may be a read error. This chain uses TRBV5-6 with TRBJ2-7; D perhaps matches TRBD2 (5 bases). CDR1 is SGHDT, CDR2 YYEEEE, per germline. The length of the CDR3 is 13 residues. Written as DNA, the CDR3 is TGTGCCACCTACTATGAGGGTTCCTACGAGCAGCACTTC. Translating it yields CATYYEGSYEQHF.

This clonotype was seen ten or more times. The rearrangement uses TRBV7-9 and TRBJ1-2, with no clear D. Germline V gene lookup returns CDR1 SEHNR and CDR2 FQNEAQ (reference sequence). The CDR3 contains 14 residues. V was cut by 1 base and J by 7 bases, with 13 bases left in between. For the CDR3, the DNA is TGTGCCAGCAGCTTAGAGGTGGTAGTGGGTGGCTACACCTTC. This translates into CASSLEVVVGGYTF. The full variable domain, completed using reference TRBV7-9 and TRBJ1-2, is DTGVSQNPRHKITKRGQNVTFRCDPISEHNRLYWYRQTLGQGPEFLTYFQNEAQLEKSRLLSDRFSAERPKGSFSTLEIQRTEQGDSAMYLCASSLEVVVGGYTFGSGTRLTVV.

The chain has TRBV12-3 or TRBV12-4 and TRBJ2-3, with D uncertain. The length of the CDR3 is 12 residues. The germline V and J ends were trimmed by 6 bases and 3 bases, with 7 bases remaining between them. CDR3 region: CASSKGTDTQYF. For the CDR3, the DNA is TGTGCCAGCAGCAAAGGGACAGATACGCAGTATTTT.

This clonotype was recorded many times. The V and J genes are TRBV20-1 and TRBJ1-5, with TRBD1 as a possible D gene (6 bases). The CDR3 has 14 residues. Germline values: CDR1 DFQATT, CDR2 SNEGSKA (reference sequence). With 4 bases removed from V and 4 bases from J, the gap between germline ends came to 14 bases. As DNA, the CDR3 is TGCAGTGCTAAACTGACAGGACTGAATCAGCCCCAGCATTTT. Residues: CSAKLTGLNQPQHF.

This clonotype was observed at least ten times. V gene TRBV7-3 combines with J gene TRBJ1-2; tentatively, D is TRBD1 (6 bases). Trimming shortened V by 0 bases and J by 8 bases, and 10 bases separated the two germline ends. The CDR3 totals 13 residues. The germline CDR1 and CDR2 sequences are SGHTA and FQGTGA. This chain's CDR3 is CASSLTAGEGYTF. CDR3 bases: TGTGCCAGCAGCTTAACGGCAGGGGAAGGCTACACCTTC.

V gene TRBV29-1 combines with J gene TRBJ1-1, with a weak D call TRBD1 (5 bases). This CDR3 region has 12 residues. Deletions cut 6 bases from V and 0 bases from J, with 8 bases between. CDR1 is SQVTM, CDR2 ANQGSEA, per germline. This CDR3 reads CSVRQMNTEAFF. CDR3 DNA: TGCAGCGTAAGACAGATGAACACTGAAGCTTTCTTT.

This chain connects TRBV19 to TRBJ1-3, with 7 bases aligning to TRBD1. Germline CDR1 reads LNHDA; CDR2 reads SQIVND (reference sequence). The V segment lost 5 bases and the J segment 2 bases; nucleotides outside the gene matches: 6. CDR3 length: 15 amino acids. The CDR3 region has the DNA TGTGCCAGTAGTTCCCGGACAGGAACTGGAAACACCATATATTTT. Its protein is CASSSRTGTGNTIYF.

The rearrangement links TRBV7-2 to TRBJ1-2; no clear D gene. Germline V gene sequence: CDR1 SGHTA, CDR2 FQGNSA. The CDR3 is 14 residues long. V was trimmed by 4 bases and J by 2 bases, leaving 11 bases between them. The CDR3 reads CASSSFGQNYGYTF. The CDR3 region has the DNA TGTGCCAGCAGCTCCTTCGGGCAGAACTATGGCTACACCTTC.

V and J are TRBV20-1 and TRBJ1-1; weak D call: TRBD1 (6 bases). Trimming took off 0 bases at V and 4 bases at J, with 18 bases between the two ends. The length of the CDR3 is 16 residues. CDR1 DFQATT and CDR2 SNEGSKA come from the germline V gene (reference sequence). As DNA, the CDR3 is TGCAGTGCTAGAGATATAATGGGACAAGGTCCCACTGAAGCTTTCTTT. It translates to CSARDIMGQGPTEAFF.